These 8 T cell receptor beta chains were sequenced from one sample in a study of graft-versus-host responses after intestinal transplantation. The assay was immunoSEQ multiplex PCR, and TCRdb's table has in-frame clones only and misses some. The sample has about 88,000 clones; about 94% are singletons. The antigens of these receptors remain unknown. The specimen was unstimulated CD4+ T cells sorted from spleen or lymph node cells, collected before transplant. Receptors were obtained from a human donor who was the organ donor for an intestinal transplant.

J is TRBJ1-6 and V is TRBV19, with TRBD1 matching over 10 bases. CDR3 length: 15 residues. Germline V lookup: CDR1 LNHDA, CDR2 SQIVND (reference sequence). The J segment lost 10 bases and the V segment lost 5 bases, leaving 8 bases of the junction unmatched. CDR3 loop: CASSPDRGPTSPLHF. CDR3 DNA: TGTGCCAGTAGTCCTGACAGGGGGCCTACGTCACCCCTCCACTTT.

The chain carries TRBV12-5 and TRBJ2-1; TRBD2 matches 11 bases. The germline V gene has CDR1 LGHNT and CDR2 FRNRAP. The CDR3 has 15 residues. With V trimmed by 7 bases and J by 7 bases, 9 bases remained unmatched. The CDR3 reads CASVPIAGGFNEQFF. Here the CDR3 DNA reads TGTGCTAGTGTTCCTATAGCGGGGGGGTTTAATGAGCAGTTCTTC.

This clone was picked up one time. The rearrangement joins TRBV5-6 to TRBJ2-3, with a weak D call TRBD1 (5 bases). This CDR3 has 13 residues. The germline V and J ends were trimmed by 3 bases and 5 bases, with 10 bases remaining between them. Germline-derived CDR1 and CDR2 are SGHDT and YYEEEE. CDR3 DNA: TGTGCCAGCAGCTGGGATAGGGGAGATACGCAGTATTTT. Its translation is CASSWDRGDTQYF.

The chain couples TRBV11-2 to TRBJ2-2; tentatively, D is TRBD1 (6 bases). V gave up 1 base and J gave up 6 bases, with 9 bases separating them. Germline assignment: CDR1 SGHAT and CDR2 FQNNGV. The CDR3 length is 14 residues. The CDR3, as DNA: TGTGCCAGCAGCTTAGGGGACATTCCCGGGGAGCTGTTTTTT. It encodes CASSLGDIPGELFF.

J is TRBJ2-1 and V is TRBV7-7; D not certain. The CDR3 is 13 amino acids. The germline V and J ends were trimmed by 2 bases and 9 bases, with 11 bases remaining between them. Germline V lookup: CDR1 SSHAT, CDR2 FNYEAQ (reference sequence). CDR3 in amino acids: CASSLNDIGEQFF. The CDR3 region has the DNA TGTGCCAGCAGCTTAAACGATATCGGTGAGCAGTTCTTC.

This chain links TRBV11-1 with TRBJ1-4; TRBD1 agrees at 8 bases. The CDR3 loop spans 15 amino acids. With 2 bases clipped from V and 6 bases from J, the junction kept 5 bases outside the gene matches. Germline V CDR1 and CDR2: SGHAT, FQDESV (reference sequence). The CDR3 DNA is TGTGCCAGCAGCTTACAGGGACAGGAGTATGAAAAACTGTTTTTT. Amino acid sequence: CASSLQGQEYEKLFF.

With regard to this clone: Other DNA sequences in the sample encode the same CDR3. CDR3 in amino acids: CASSLRGEGTDTQYF. The CDR3 DNA follows: TGCGCCAGCAGCTTACGAGGGGAAGGCACAGATACGCAGTATTTT. The chain has TRBV5-1 and TRBJ2-3, with D perhaps being TRBD1 or TRBD2 (5 bases each). There are 15 residues in the CDR3. CDR1 is SGHRS and CDR2 is YFSETQ in the germline V gene. The V gene lost 2 bases and the J gene lost 1 base, with 11 bases spanning the gap.

The V and J genes are TRBV5-4 and TRBJ2-3, with 7 bases fitting TRBD1. The V segment lost 4 bases and the J segment 2 bases; nucleotides outside the gene matches: 4. The germline V gene has CDR1 SGHNT and CDR2 YYREEE (reference sequence). This CDR3 region has 14 residues. The CDR3 reads CASSRDRHTDTQYF. Here the CDR3 DNA reads TGTGCCAGCAGCCGGGACAGACACACAGATACGCAGTATTTT.